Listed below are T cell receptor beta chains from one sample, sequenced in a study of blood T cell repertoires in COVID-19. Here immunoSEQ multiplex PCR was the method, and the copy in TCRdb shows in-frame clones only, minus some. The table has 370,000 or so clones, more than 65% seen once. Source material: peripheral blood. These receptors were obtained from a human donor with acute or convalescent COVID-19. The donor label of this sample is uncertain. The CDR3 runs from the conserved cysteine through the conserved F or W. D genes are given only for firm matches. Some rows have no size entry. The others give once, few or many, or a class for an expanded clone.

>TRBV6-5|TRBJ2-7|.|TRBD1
TGTGCCAGCAGTTACTACGGACAGGGGACCCACGAGCAGTACTTC
CASSYYGQGTHEQYF
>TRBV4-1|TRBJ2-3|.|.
TGCGCCAGCAGCCAAGATACGGGGTACGATACGCAGTATTTT
CASSQDTGYDTQYF
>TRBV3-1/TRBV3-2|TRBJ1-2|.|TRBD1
TGTGCCAGCAGCCAAGGATTGACAGGGAGCAACTATGGCTACACCTTC
CASSQGLTGSNYGYTF
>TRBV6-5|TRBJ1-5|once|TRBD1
TGTGCCAGCAGTTTGGAAGGGGGCGCGGGTCAGCCCCAGCATTTT
CASSLEGGAGQPQHF
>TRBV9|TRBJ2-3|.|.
TGTGCCAATAAAGATACGCAGTATTTT
CANKDTQYF
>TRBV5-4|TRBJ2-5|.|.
TGTGCCAGCAGCGTCGGACAGAAGCCTCGAGAGACCCAGTACTTC
CASSVGQKPRETQYF
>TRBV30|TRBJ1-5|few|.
TGTGCCTGGAGAGAACCGGGACACAATAGCAATCAGCCCCAGCATTTT
CAWREPGHNSNQPQHF
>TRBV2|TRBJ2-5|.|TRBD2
TGTGCCAGCAGTGGTCTTCTAGCGGCTGTACAAGAGACCCAGTACTTC
CASSGLLAAVQETQYF
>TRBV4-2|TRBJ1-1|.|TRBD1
TGTGCCAGCAGCCACTCGGGGACAGGGTGGAACACTGAAGCTTTCTTT
CASSHSGTGWNTEAFF
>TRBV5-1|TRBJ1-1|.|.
TGCGCCAGCAGCTTGGAGGGACCAGGGGAGGCTTTCTTT
CASSLEGPGEAFF
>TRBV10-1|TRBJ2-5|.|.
TGCGCCAGCAGTGAGGCCCAGGGGGGAGAGACCCAGTACTTC
CASSEAQGGETQYF
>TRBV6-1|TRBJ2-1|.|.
TGTGCCAGCAGTGATCGACAGGAGTACAATGAGCAGTTCTTC
CASSDRQEYNEQFF
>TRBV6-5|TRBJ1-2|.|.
TGTGCCAGCAGTTACTCGATACAGGGTGGGTTTGGCTACACCTTC
CASSYSIQGGFGYTF
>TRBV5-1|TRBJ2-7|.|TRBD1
TGCGCCAGCAGCCCGGGACAGGGACTATACGAGCAGTACTTC
CASSPGQGLYEQYF
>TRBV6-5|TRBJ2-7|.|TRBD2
TGTGCCAGCAGGACGGGGGGATCATACTACGAGCAGTACTTC
CASRTGGSYYEQYF
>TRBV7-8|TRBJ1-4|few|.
TGTGCCAGCAGCTTAGCGGTGCCGGGACTGGTTAATGAAAAACTGTTTTTT
CASSLAVPGLVNEKLFF
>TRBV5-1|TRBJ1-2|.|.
TGCGCCAGCCGGCCCCGGGACAACACGAGGAGCTACACCTTC
CASRPRDNTRSYTF
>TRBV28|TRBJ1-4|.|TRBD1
TGTGCCAGCAGGCTACCGGGACAGGGAACTGAAAAACTGTTTTTT
CASRLPGQGTEKLFF
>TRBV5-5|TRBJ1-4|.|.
TGTGCCAGCAGGACCAGTGCGGGGCGCGCTGAAAAACTGTTTTTT
CASRTSAGRAEKLFF
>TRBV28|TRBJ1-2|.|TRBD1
TGTGCCAGCAGTATAGACAGGGGGCGGTTCTATGGCTACACCTTC
CASSIDRGRFYGYTF
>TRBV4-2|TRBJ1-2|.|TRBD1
TGTGCCAGCTCGACAGGGGGCGCGGATGGCTACACCTTC
CASSTGGADGYTF
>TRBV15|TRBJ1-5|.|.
TGTGCCACCAGCCAAGCATTCGGGTCCCAATCGCCCCAGCATTTT
CATSQAFGSQSPQHF
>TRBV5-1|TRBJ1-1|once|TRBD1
TGCGCCAGCAGCTTGGCCGCACAGGGGGCGAGAACTGAAGCTTTCTTT
CASSLAAQGARTEAFF
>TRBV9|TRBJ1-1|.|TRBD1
TGTGCCAGCAGCCCACGGGACAGGGGGGACACTGAAGCTTTCTTT
CASSPRDRGDTEAFF